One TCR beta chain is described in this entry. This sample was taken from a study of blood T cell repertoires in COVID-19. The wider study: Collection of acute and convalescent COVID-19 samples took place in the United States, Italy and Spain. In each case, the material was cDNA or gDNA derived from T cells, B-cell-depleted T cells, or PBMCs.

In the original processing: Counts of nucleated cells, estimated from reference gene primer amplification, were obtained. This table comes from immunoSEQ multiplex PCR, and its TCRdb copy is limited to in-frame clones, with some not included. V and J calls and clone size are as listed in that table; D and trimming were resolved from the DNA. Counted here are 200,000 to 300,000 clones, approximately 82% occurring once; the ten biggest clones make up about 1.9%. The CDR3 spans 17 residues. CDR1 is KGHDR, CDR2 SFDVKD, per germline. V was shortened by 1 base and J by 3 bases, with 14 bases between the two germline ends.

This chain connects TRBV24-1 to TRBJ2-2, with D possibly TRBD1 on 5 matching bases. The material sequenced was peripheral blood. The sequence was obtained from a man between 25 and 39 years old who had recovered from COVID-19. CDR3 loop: CATSDFRGLGHTGELFF. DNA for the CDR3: TGTGCCACCAGTGATTTTAGGGGTCTCGGTCACACCGGGGAGCTGTTTTTT.